These T cell receptor beta chains were read from a single sample in a study of memory CD4+ T cells and cytomegalovirus serostatus. The table came from immunoSEQ multiplex PCR; TCRdb's copy has only in-frame clones and leaves some out. Of around 62,000 clones listed, more than 75% are singletons. Sequencing input: memory CD4+ T cells from blood. The receptors originated from an adult in good health and CMV-seropositive. The CDR3 runs from the conserved cysteine through the conserved F or W. D genes are given only for firm matches. Rows may omit the clone size; those that give it use once, few, many or a size class.

size | J | V | D | DNA | CDR3
. | TRBJ2-7 | TRBV4-2 | TRBD2 | TGTGCCAGCAGCCCCCTGACTAGCGGGAAGAACGAGCAGTACTTC | CASSPLTSGKNEQYF
few | TRBJ2-5 | TRBV30 | . | TGTGCCTGGAGTCAGACTATTCAAGAGACCCAGTACTTC | CAWSQTIQETQYF
. | TRBJ2-1 | TRBV7-2 | . | TGTGCCAGCAGCTCCAGAGGGACTGTTTCCGATGAGCAGTTCTTC | CASSSRGTVSDEQFF
few | TRBJ2-2 | TRBV5-1 | TRBD1 | TGCGCCAGCAGGCCGGACAGGGGACCCACCGGGGAGCTGTTTTTT | CASRPDRGPTGELFF
. | TRBJ2-7 | TRBV20-1 | . | TGCAGTGCTAGAGATGGGGAGCAGTACTTC | CSARDGEQYF
. | TRBJ2-7 | TRBV6-5 | . | TGTGCCAGCAGTACAGCCTACGAGCAGTACTTC | CASSTAYEQYF
few | TRBJ2-7 | TRBV5-5 | TRBD1 | TGTGCCAGCAGAGAGGGACAGGCAAACTACGAGCAGTACTTC | CASREGQANYEQYF
. | TRBJ1-1 | TRBV18 | . | TGTGCCAGCTCACCAAGGGACGGGACATTGAACACTGAAGCTTTCTTT | CASSPRDGTLNTEAFF
. | TRBJ2-7 | TRBV19 | TRBD1 | TGTGCCAGTAGTGAGGACAGGGGCCCTCCCCCCTACGAGCAGTACTTC | CASSEDRGPPPYEQYF
. | TRBJ1-2 | TRBV6-6 | . | TGTGCCAGCAGTTACGGCACATACTATGGCTACACCTTC | CASSYGTYYGYTF
. | TRBJ1-5 | TRBV6-1 | . | TGTGCCAGCAGTGAACAGGGTAGGGGTCAGCCCCAGCATTTT | CASSEQGRGQPQHF
. | TRBJ2-7 | TRBV6-1 | TRBD1 | TGTGCCAGCAATCCGACAGGGATCTACGAGCAGTACTTC | CASNPTGIYEQYF
. | TRBJ2-3 | TRBV10-3 | TRBD2 | TGTGCCATCAGTGAGAGACTAGCGGGGGGAAGAGATACGCAGTATTTT | CAISERLAGGRDTQYF
. | TRBJ1-1 | TRBV6-5 | . | TGTGCCAGCAGCCCCGGGGACACTGAAGCTTTCTTT | CASSPGDTEAFF
. | TRBJ2-7 | TRBV5-6 | . | TGTGCCAGCAGCTTTCGCCCGGGAAGCTCCTACGAGCAGTACTTC | CASSFRPGSSYEQYF
. | TRBJ1-3 | TRBV5-1 | TRBD1 | TGCGCCAGCAGCCGGACCACAGGGGCCATGAACTCTGGAAACACCATATATTTT | CASSRTTGAMNSGNTIYF
. | TRBJ1-4 | TRBV6-6 | . | TGTGCCAGCAGTTACTCAACTAATGAAAAACTGTTTTTT | CASSYSTNEKLFF
. | TRBJ1-3 | TRBV9 | . | TGTGCCAGCAGCGGGACGGTCGGAAACACCATATATTTT | CASSGTVGNTIYF
. | TRBJ2-7 | TRBV25-1 | TRBD1 | TGTGCCAGCAGTGTTTTGGGACAGGGTAACGAGCAGTACTTC | CASSVLGQGNEQYF
. | TRBJ1-2 | TRBV30 | . | TGTGCCTGGAGTGTACCGCGTTGGAGGACCGGGGGTAGATCTTCTGGCTACACCTTC | CAWSVPRWRTGGRSSGYTF
. | TRBJ2-7 | TRBV15 | . | TGTGCCACCAGCAGAGGACAGGCGTACTCCTACGAGCAGTACTTC | CATSRGQAYSYEQYF
. | TRBJ2-2 | TRBV19 | . | TGTGCCAGTAGTTGGGGGAAAGCCGGAGGGACCGGGGAGCTGTTTTTT | CASSWGKAGGTGELFF
once | TRBJ1-1 | TRBV6-1 | . | TGTGCCAGCAGTGCAGGGCTGGTGACGAACACTGAAGCTTTCTTT | CASSAGLVTNTEAFF
. | TRBJ1-5 | TRBV19 | TRBD1 | TGTGCCAGTAGTATAATCATGGCGACAGGGGATCAGCCCCAGCATTTT | CASSIIMATGDQPQHF
once | TRBJ1-2 | TRBV20-1 | . | TGCAGTGCTAGACGGGGGTATGGCTACACCTTC | CSARRGYGYTF
few | TRBJ2-1 | TRBV6-6 | TRBD2 | TGTGCCAGCAGTTCCCAGACTAGCGGGCCCAACAATGAGCAGTTCTTC | CASSSQTSGPNNEQFF
. | TRBJ2-1 | TRBV27 | TRBD1 | TGTGCCAGCAGAACCGGGGACAGTGGACAATCCAATGAGCAGTTCTTC | CASRTGDSGQSNEQFF
once | TRBJ1-1 | TRBV10-3 | . | TGTGCCACTAAAAGGGGTCCAGGGGACTCCACTGAAGCTTTCTTT | CATKRGPGDSTEAFF
. | TRBJ2-1 | TRBV7-2 | TRBD2 | TGTGCCAGCAGCCGCGACTTAGCGGGAGGGCCTATTGAGCAGTTCTTC | CASSRDLAGGPIEQFF
once | TRBJ2-1 | TRBV19 | . | TGTGCCAGTAGTTTACAGGGAGTTGGGACCAATGAGCAGTTCTTC | CASSLQGVGTNEQFF
. | TRBJ1-6 | TRBV6-1 | TRBD1 | TGTGCCAGCAGTGCCTTGACAGGGAGGTATGATAATTCACCCCTCCACTTT | CASSALTGRYDNSPLHF
. | TRBJ2-1 | TRBV28 | . | TGTGCCAGCAGCTCAAGCTATTACAATGAGCAGTTCTTC | CASSSSYYNEQFF
. | TRBJ2-7 | TRBV6-1 | . | TGTGCCAGCAGTGAATCAGTCAGCTACGAGCAGTACTTC | CASSESVSYEQYF
. | TRBJ2-2 | TRBV18 | . | TGTGCCAGCTCACCAGCGTCAAAAAACACCGGGGAGCTGTTTTTT | CASSPASKNTGELFF
. | TRBJ2-1 | TRBV2 | . | TGTGCCAGCAGTCACCAGGGTTTCCACAATGAGCAGTTCTTC | CASSHQGFHNEQFF
. | TRBJ2-1 | TRBV10-2 | TRBD2 | TGCGCCAGCAGTTGGACTAGCGGGGGGCCTCCTGGGCAGTTCTTC | CASSWTSGGPPGQFF
. | TRBJ2-5 | TRBV6-1 | . | TGTGCCAGCAGCTTACAGGGAGGGGAGACCCAGTACTTC | CASSLQGGETQYF
. | TRBJ1-1 | TRBV6-6 | . | TGTGCCAGCATGCTGAACACTGAAGCTTTCTTT | CASMLNTEAFF
. | TRBJ2-1 | TRBV6-4 | TRBD2 | TGTGCCAGCAGTATGACTAGCGGGAAGGTTAAGAATGAGCAGTTCTTC | CASSMTSGKVKNEQFF
. | TRBJ1-1 | TRBV7-2 | . | TGTGCCAGCAGGGAGAGATCTGAAGCTTTCTTT | CASRERSEAFF
. | TRBJ1-1 | TRBV16 | . | TGTGCCAGCAGCCAATCGGGGCGGGAGAGAGTGGCTTTCTTT | CASSQSGRERVAFF
. | TRBJ2-5 | TRBV5-1 | . | TGCGCCAGCAGCCAGACAGTAAGTCAAGAGACCCAGTACTTC | CASSQTVSQETQYF